These 10 T cell receptor beta chains share one sample of origin, sequenced in a study of cytomegalovirus exposure and HLA in healthy donors. The PCR was carried out with 60 Vbeta primers and 13 Jbeta primers. Clones were sequenced by immunoSEQ multiplex PCR, and TCRdb holds only the in-frame ones, with some missing. The data hold 250,000 or so clones, with around 90% observed a single time. The sequenced material came from PBMCs. These receptors were collected from a girl aged 2-10 years in good health and CMV-seronegative.

The V and J genes are TRBV9 and TRBJ1-1, with D possibly being TRBD1 (5 bases). The germline gives CDR1 SGDLS, CDR2 YYNGEE. The CDR3 is 15 residues long. V was cut by 2 bases and J by 5 bases, with 16 bases left in between. In DNA form, the CDR3 reads TGTGCCAGCAGCGTTTCCCCCAGGGTTGGAACTGAAGCTTTCTTT. Residues: CASSVSPRVGTEAFF.

This clone was found a few times. The chain joins TRBV5-1 to TRBJ2-4; 9 positions match TRBD2. The CDR3 is made up of 15 amino acids. Unmatched junction bases numbered 8, after V lost 2 bases and J lost 8 bases. Germline V gene data show CDR1 as SGHRS and CDR2 as YFSETQ. The DNA of the CDR3 is TGCGCCAGCAGCTTCGGAGCGGGAGGTGCGGACATTCAGTACTTC. Translated: CASSFGAGGADIQYF.

This chain joins TRBV7-9 and TRBJ1-5, with a possible D match to TRBD1 (6 bases). The CDR3 is 15 residues long. The germline V gene encodes CDR1 SEHNR and CDR2 FQNEAQ (reference sequence). V gave up 5 bases and J gave up 2 bases, with 13 bases separating them. This chain's CDR3 is CASSPPGHGNQPQHF. The CDR3 DNA reads TGTGCCAGCAGCCCTCCGGGACACGGCAATCAGCCCCAGCATTTT.

The chain uses TRBV10-3 and TRBJ2-1, with D possibly matching TRBD1 (6 bases). Germline CDR1 ENHRY, CDR2 SYGVKD. The CDR3 spans 16 residues. Between the trimmed V and J ends, which lost 0 bases and 3 bases, there was a span of 12 bases. In DNA, the CDR3 is TGTGCCATCAGTGAGTCCCTGCCAGGGGACTACAATGAGCAGTTCTTC. Protein product: CAISESLPGDYNEQFF.

This clone was seen a single time. Other nucleotide sequences from this sample produce the same CDR3. CDR3: CASALAGDSTEAFF. The CDR3 nucleotides read TGCGCCAGCGCCCTTGCAGGGGACAGCACTGAAGCTTTCTTT. The gene calls are TRBV5-1 and TRBJ1-1; 7 bases fit TRBD1. Germline CDR1 reads SGHRS; CDR2 reads YFSETQ. The V segment lost 7 bases and the J segment 4 bases; nucleotides outside the gene matches: 10. CDR3 length: 14 amino acids.

The chain carries TRBV7-7 and TRBJ2-5; D gene uncertain. CDR3 length: 13 residues. Between the trimmed V and J ends, which lost 2 bases and 2 bases, there was a span of 6 bases. CDR1 SSHAT and CDR2 FNYEAQ come from the germline V gene (reference sequence). The CDR3 nucleotides are TGTGCCAGCAGCTTACGCGGTCAAGAGACCCAGTACTTC. Amino acids: CASSLRGQETQYF.

The rearrangement links TRBV29-1 to TRBJ2-7; 9 bases agree with TRBD2. This CDR3 spans 13 amino acids. Trimming at V came to 5 bases and at J to 2 bases, leaving 4 bases not matched to a gene. From germline, CDR1 is SQVTM and CDR2 ANQGSEA. The chain's CDR3 is CSVRLAGTYEQYF. CDR3 DNA: TGCAGCGTTCGTCTAGCGGGGACCTACGAGCAGTACTTC.

The chain employs TRBV14 and TRBJ2-1; the D is unclear. Germline V gene data show CDR1 as SGHDN and CDR2 as FVKESK. The CDR3 spans 15 residues. V dropped 4 bases and J dropped 8 bases, with 18 bases sitting between them. The CDR3 sequence: CASSPFRSPTDEQFF. As DNA, the CDR3 is TGTGCCAGCAGCCCTTTTCGATCGCCGACTGATGAGCAGTTCTTC.

The rearrangement links TRBV7-9 to TRBJ1-1; D uncertain. The germline V and J ends were trimmed by 6 bases and 8 bases, with 16 bases remaining between them. The CDR3 runs to 13 residues. Germline V gene lookup returns CDR1 SEHNR and CDR2 FQNEAQ (reference sequence). The CDR3 DNA reads as TGTGCCAGCAGTACTAGGAGCGAAGCGGAAGCTTTCTTT. It yields the protein CASSTRSEAEAFF.

This chain joins TRBV5-1 and TRBJ1-2; TRBD1 matches at 7 bases. Trimming cost V 5 bases and J 7 bases; bases outside gene matches: 14. The CDR3 sequence is 15 residues long. From germline, CDR1 is SGHRS and CDR2 YFSETQ. This CDR3 is CASRRPDRDGGGYTF. CDR3 DNA sequence: TGCGCCAGCAGGCGCCCTGACAGGGACGGGGGTGGCTACACCTTC.